This T cell receptor (beta chain) is from a study of cytomegalovirus exposure and HLA in healthy donors (dated by TCRdb to 2016 to 2017). As for the study more broadly: An earlier analysis of roughly 500 of the donors reported 250 to 300 Gb of sequence data and 117 million unique TCR beta sequences from about 180 million T cells. An early release covering more than 500 HLA-typed donors comprised roughly 300 gigabases of sequencing data and around 80 million unique TCR sequences. The genetic ancestry cluster associated with self-reported Caucasian donors included 80% to 90% of the roughly 380 genotyped donors. The study aimed to test whether signatures of past pathogen exposure could be identified by cataloging public T cell receptors. The study used immunosequencing to profile the T cell repertoires of 666 subjects and linked those repertoires to cytomegalovirus serostatus. Along with the approximately 700-subject first cohort, a separate validation cohort of over a hundred different subjects was used. The study combined high-throughput TCR immunosequencing, statistical association of individual TCRs with disease status, and machine learning to predict cytomegalovirus infection status. To study patterns of TCR occurrence, a later analysis re-analyzed previously published TCR beta repertoires from 666 donors and added high-resolution HLA genotyping. Rather than using new phenotypic data, the later analysis identified candidate immune exposures from TCR beta sequences and from how often those sequences occurred across donors. To decide whether each TCR beta V gene segment behaved as functional or pseudogenic, an earlier analysis of over 500 of the donors relied on high-throughput TCR beta sequencing. Alongside the repertoire data, information on donor age, sex, ethnicity and CMV serostatus was compiled. A later genetic analysis took genome-wide SNP genotypes for 398 of the 666 donors and used that subset as a discovery cohort. All discovery cohort repertoires had been generated on a single sequencing platform. HLA typing covered class I and class II loci at four-digit resolution. Typing coverage varied by locus: roughly 629-640 donors for A, B, C, DRB1 and DQB1; approximately 500 for DQA1; approximately 610 for DPA1; around 490 for DPB1. Four to six DR-DQ haplotypes were handled as single units for association and clustering, since linkage in the cohort was strong. Among a few hundred genotyped donors of the cohort, an average of approximately 240,000 unique TCR beta nucleotide sequences were sequenced per donor, roughly 20% of them non-productive.

Overall results and qualifications from the work: The 87-base-pair reads could not distinguish some IMGT-functional V segments, including TRBV6-2 and TRBV6-3, so those segments were excluded. CMV serostatus was the only immune exposure information available for the cohort. An earlier analysis of approximately 500 of the donors showed that most TCR beta V segments appeared in productive rearrangements either about 87% or about 30% of the time, which broadly matched IMGT annotations. While some public TCRs were present in many individuals, most TCR sequences turned up only very rarely across donors. A later analysis found that HLA-associated TCR beta chains were more clonally expanded and had lower generation probabilities than equally common non-associated chains. Compared with the approximately 720-donor mean, donors in an Asian-associated ancestry cluster had fewer N-insertions in productive TCRs, according to a later genetic analysis. An association between a missense DCLRE1C variant and V-gene and J-gene trimming of TCR beta chains was found in a later genetic analysis and replicated in an independent cohort. In a later analysis, the rate of TCR association differed among HLA loci, with DRB1 alleles having the most associated TCRs and HLA-C alleles having the fewest. Specific HLA alleles were associated with some 15,000 TCR beta sequences at a false discovery rate of 0.05 in a later analysis. Three of the identified cytomegalovirus-associated TCR beta chains were confirmed in vitro to be specific for cytomegalovirus antigens. In a later analysis, most CMV-associated TCR beta chains were found to appear HLA-restricted, with HLA associations seemingly driven largely by CMV exposure. A further reported finding was that TCR beta sequences accurately predicted the HLA-A and HLA-B alleles for most subjects in the first cohort. Because counts were too low, seventeen rarely observed V segments, including chromosome 9 orphons, were left out of the earlier analysis of some 640 of the donors. Linkage disequilibrium might explain the correlated functional status among segregating V segments, but an unknown experimental factor could not be ruled out. This cohort had only TCR beta chains sequenced, and the lack of alpha or paired-chain data limited which features could be detected. According to the authors, the approach could potentially be generalized to other disease states and immunological phenotypes. In both the original and validation cohorts, the classifier was reported to diagnose cytomegalovirus status with high specificity and sensitivity. In a later analysis, several top co-occurrence clusters were reported to appear linked to parvovirus B19, influenza, CMV and Epstein-Barr virus. Strong co-occurrence of HLA alleles, especially DR and DQ, made assigning TCR associations to individual alleles difficult. A group of highly shared sequence variants was considered likely to be a technical artifact of the sequencing pipeline. The study gave a list of under 200 TCR beta chains associated with cytomegalovirus. Presence/absence analyses assumed roughly uniform sequencing depth across donors, an assumption that may not hold. HLA typing was unavailable for some donors at each locus, so association tests used only the typed subset.

The trim is 8 bases for V and 3 bases for J, with a gap of 20 bases between the germline ends. Counted from cysteine to phenylalanine, this CDR3 has 15 amino acids. Only the CDR3 DNA is retained, 45 bases long and in frame from the first base. The germline V gene sets CDR1 to SNHLY and CDR2 to FYNNEI. The cohort was made up of about 610 healthy bone marrow donors. Cohort members were all nominally healthy when sampled, although unrecorded immune exposures were likely present. CMV serostatus was positive for 250 to 300 and negative for about half of the roughly 700 cohort members, and was not recorded for this donor. A peripheral blood sample was provided by each donor, and peripheral blood mononuclear cells were used for TCR beta sequencing. Genomic DNA extraction from the blood cell samples was performed with the Qiagen DNeasy Blood Extraction Kit. Libraries came from the immunoSEQ multiplex PCR assay. The multiplex PCR relied on a mix of 60 forward primers for TCR Vbeta segments and 13 reverse primers for TCR Jbeta segments. The CDR3 region of rearranged TCR beta genes was amplified from genomic DNA by a multiplex PCR assay. The amplified TCR beta libraries were sequenced on the Illumina HiSeq System as 87-base-pair reads. As for the authors' bioinformatics: In a later analysis, tens of millions of unique TCR beta chains were counted across the 650 to 700 repertoires, and about 10 million of these chains were shared by at least two donors. Raw reads were error-corrected and collapsed into unique sequences with a nearest-neighbor algorithm that merged closely related sequences to remove PCR and sequencing errors. Alignment of CDR3 sequences to IMGT reference sequences was used to assign V, D and J gene segments. For a sequence to be retained, a match of at least six nucleotides to both a V gene segment and a J gene segment was required. Rearrangements were classified as productive when the CDR3 lacked stop codons and remained in frame with V and J, and all other rearrangements were classified as non-productive. CDR3 was defined by IMGT convention, running from the second conserved V-encoded cysteine to the conserved J-encoded phenylalanine. Sequences without an unambiguous match to a single V gene segment were excluded from the earlier analysis of about 600 of the donors. An earlier analysis of 450 to 650 of the donors called V segments functional above 56.7% productive rearrangements and segregating when the between-donor standard deviation exceeded 5%. A statistical classification framework was built to diagnose cytomegalovirus status from the catalog of TCR beta chain sequences. V and J gene assignment, in a later analysis, came from comparing TCR nucleotide sequences with IMGT/GENE-DB human TR gene sequences. In a later analysis, CDR3 sequences and most-parsimonious VDJ recombination scenarios were assigned using the TCRdist pipeline. In a later analysis, each TCR beta chain was defined by its CDR3 amino acid sequence together with its V-gene family, and reads lacking a unique V-gene family were excluded. To address suspected cross-contamination and a sequencing artifact, a later analysis removed around 600 highly shared, low-generation-probability nucleotide sequences. In a later analysis, a clonal expansion index for each public chain was calculated from normalized within-repertoire ranks of inferred template counts. Generation probabilities in a later analysis came from a VDJ recombination model fitted to out-of-frame rearrangements, and those results were checked against IGoR. A later analysis scored TCR-TCR, TCR-HLA and TCR-CMV co-occurrence with hypergeometric tests, applying a repertoire-size bias correction to TCR pairs. A later analysis estimated false discovery rates by permuting HLA or CMV assignments 20 times. A later analysis grouped co-occurring TCRs with DBSCAN, adding TCRdist sequence similarity when clustering within HLA-allele-positive subsets. For co-occurrence clustering, repertoires with fewer than 30,000 or more than 120,000 public chains were excluded, along with four to six repertoires with anomalous nucleotide sharing. Sourced from immuneACCESS, this table was stored by TCRdb with only in-frame sequences that have V and J called. A share of the clones is absent; for the studies checked, an unresolved V gene accounts for under half, and the remainder has no known explanation. V and J calls and clone size are those listed in that table; D and trimming were worked out from the DNA. Within this sample are 100,000 to 150,000 clones, with around 72% of them counted one time only. The top ten clones comprise about 2.6% of the sample.

In the case of this clone: Its target antigen remains unknown. Base qualities are not recorded, but no much larger clone differs from it by a single base.

The sequence derives from a human donor in good health. Sequences were obtained from PBMCs. This chain joins TRBV2 to TRBJ2-7; the D region possibly corresponds to TRBD1 (7 bases align). Read as DNA, the sequence is TGTGCCAGCTCTCTCGGAGGGGGCATGGGCTACGAGCAGTACTTC. Its protein is CASSLGGGMGYEQYF.